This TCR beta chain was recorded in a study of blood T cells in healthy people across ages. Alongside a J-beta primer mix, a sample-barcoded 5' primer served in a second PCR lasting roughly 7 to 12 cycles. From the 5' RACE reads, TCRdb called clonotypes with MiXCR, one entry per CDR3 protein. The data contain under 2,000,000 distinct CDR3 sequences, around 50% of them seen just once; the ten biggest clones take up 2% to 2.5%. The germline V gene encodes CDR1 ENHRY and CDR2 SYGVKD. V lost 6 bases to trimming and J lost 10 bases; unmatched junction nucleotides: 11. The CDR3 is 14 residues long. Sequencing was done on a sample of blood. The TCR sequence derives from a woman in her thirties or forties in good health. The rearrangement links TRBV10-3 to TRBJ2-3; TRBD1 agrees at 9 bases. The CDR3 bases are TGTGCCATCAGCCGGACAGGGGTAGAGGAGGCGCAGTATTTT. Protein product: CAISRTGVEEAQYF.